The clone carrying this TCR beta chain was seen many times. The entry originates in a study of Graves' ophthalmopathy and Graves' hyperthyroidism. The sequenced template was RNA, covering the TCR beta CDR3 region. HTBI primers served in a first-round RT-PCR, which a second-round multiplex PCR followed. TCRdb redid the calling of the multiplex PCR reads with MiXCR, one entry per CDR3 protein. The sample holds 350,000 to 400,000 distinct CDR3 sequences, about a sixth seen once. Sequencing was performed on peripheral blood. The sequence came from a young woman with Graves' ophthalmopathy.

In DNA form, the CDR3 reads TGTGCCAGTAGGGGACAGGGGGATTCACCCCTCCACTTT. Encoded protein: CASRGQGDSPLHF. The chain combines TRBV19 with TRBJ1-6; 11 positions match TRBD1. V lost 6 bases and J lost 8; bases outside the gene matches: 0. The germline V gene has CDR1 LNHDA and CDR2 SQIVND (reference sequence). This CDR3 is built from 13 residues.